This T cell receptor beta chain was sequenced during a study of T cell changes during pregnancy in multiple sclerosis. Data came from immunoSEQ multiplex PCR; TCRdb stores just in-frame clones and leaves some out. This sample carries 70,000 to 85,000 clones, about 91% of them seen once, and the ten largest clones take less than 3%. Germline V gives CDR1 SGDLS, CDR2 YYNGEE. The germline V and J ends were trimmed by 4 bases and 2 bases, with 10 bases remaining between them. The CDR3 runs to 14 residues. To note about this clone: The sample carries other DNA sequences with the same CDR3.

The receptor comes from a female donor with multiple sclerosis, enrolled in a pregnancy study. The source was peripheral blood, collected before pregnancy. The chain links TRBV9 to TRBJ2-1; D is perhaps TRBD1 (6 bases). The CDR3 reads CASSPRDTYNEQFF. The CDR3 DNA reads as TGTGCCAGCAGCCCACGGGACACCTACAATGAGCAGTTCTTC.